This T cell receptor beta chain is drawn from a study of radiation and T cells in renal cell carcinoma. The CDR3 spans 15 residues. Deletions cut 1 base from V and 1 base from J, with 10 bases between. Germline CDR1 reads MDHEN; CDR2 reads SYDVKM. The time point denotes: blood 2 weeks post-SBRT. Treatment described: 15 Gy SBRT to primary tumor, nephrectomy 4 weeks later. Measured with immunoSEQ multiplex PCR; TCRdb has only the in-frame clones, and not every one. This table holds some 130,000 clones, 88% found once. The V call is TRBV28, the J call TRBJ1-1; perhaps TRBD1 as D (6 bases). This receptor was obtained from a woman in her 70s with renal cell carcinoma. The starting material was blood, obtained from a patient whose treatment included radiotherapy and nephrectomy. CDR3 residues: CASSLLAGANTEAFF. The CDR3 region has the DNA TGTGCCAGCAGTTTATTGGCAGGGGCGAACACTGAAGCTTTCTTT.